This is a list of T cell receptor beta chains from one sample in a study of regulatory T cells in long-lasting Graves disease. TCRdb re-derived calls from the multiplex PCR reads in MiXCR, one entry per CDR3 protein. The data contain hundreds of thousands of distinct CDR3 sequences, roughly 21% of them seen just once; the ten biggest clones take up more than 6%. Sequencing used peripheral blood mononuclear cells (PBMCs), obtained when the disease was refractory, from a patient treated with antithyroid drugs. Receptors were obtained from a female donor with Graves disease. CDR3s include the opening cysteine and the closing phenylalanine or tryptophan. Fields, in order: clone size, V gene, D gene, J gene, CDR3 protein, CDR3 DNA. The D gene is left open where the match is weak. Clone size is shown for a subset of rows, as once, few, many or a class of expanded clone.

few	TRBV12-3/TRBV12-4	-	TRBJ2-1	CASRPPSGTGDYNEQFF	TGTGCCAGCAGACCTCCCTCCGGGACGGGAGACTACAATGAGCAGTTCTTC
many	TRBV19	TRBD1	TRBJ1-1	CASSTWTGAEAFF	TGTGCCAGTAGTACCTGGACAGGGGCTGAAGCTTTCTTT
-	TRBV5-6	-	TRBJ2-7	CASSRDSWGVYEQYF	TGTGCCAGCAGCCGAGACTCTTGGGGGGTCTACGAGCAGTACTTC
many	TRBV24-1	TRBD1	TRBJ1-6	CATSDSRQGPDSPLHF	TGTGCCACCAGTGATTCCAGACAGGGCCCAGACTCACCCCTCCACTTT
-	TRBV7-3	-	TRBJ1-1	CASSLDYSVEAFF	TGTGCCAGCAGCTTAGATTACAGCGTAGAAGCTTTCTTT
many	TRBV11-2	-	TRBJ2-5	CASSPPAETQYF	TGTGCCAGCAGCCCCCCTGCAGAGACCCAGTACTTC
-	TRBV4-1	-	TRBJ1-5	CASSQGPTASSSNQPQHF	TGCGCCAGCAGCCAAGGCCCGACAGCCTCTTCTAGCAATCAGCCCCAGCATTTT
few	TRBV12-3/TRBV12-4	TRBD1	TRBJ1-1	CASSSTAGGSEAFF	TGTGCCAGCAGTTCCACGGCAGGGGGGAGTGAAGCTTTCTTT
many	TRBV10-3	-	TRBJ1-1	CAISELGNTEAFF	TGTGCCATCAGTGAGCTCGGGAACACTGAAGCTTTCTTT
-	TRBV9	-	TRBJ1-1	CASSVGVQIMNTEAFF	TGTGCCAGCAGCGTAGGAGTCCAGATCATGAACACTGAAGCTTTCTTT
many	TRBV12-3/TRBV12-4	-	TRBJ2-6	CASSFNSGANVLTF	TGTGCCAGCAGTTTCAACTCTGGGGCCAACGTCCTGACTTTC
-	TRBV28	-	TRBJ1-5	CASTPGHQPQHF	TGTGCCAGCACCCCAGGGCACCAGCCCCAGCATTTT
-	TRBV7-3	-	TRBJ1-4	CASSLTATEGEKLFF	TGTGCCAGCAGCTTAACAGCAACCGAGGGGGAAAAACTGTTTTTT
-	TRBV3-1	TRBD1	TRBJ1-6	CASSQQGANSPLHF	TGTGCCAGCAGCCAACAGGGGGCCAATTCACCCCTCCACTTT
few	TRBV20-1	TRBD1	TRBJ2-7	CSASQPAGGIYEQYF	TGCAGTGCTAGTCAACCGGCAGGGGGCATATACGAGCAGTACTTC
few	TRBV12-3/TRBV12-4	TRBD2	TRBJ2-3	CASSLGLAGGVRDTQYF	TGTGCCAGCAGCCTCGGACTAGCGGGGGGGGTCAGAGATACGCAGTATTTT
-	TRBV3-1	-	TRBJ2-7	CASSRGNPYEQYF	TGTGCCAGCAGCAGGGGTAACCCCTACGAGCAGTACTTC
-	TRBV7-8	-	TRBJ2-4	CASSSRRGGLHKNIQYF	TGTGCCAGCAGCTCCAGGAGGGGGGGACTACACAAAAACATTCAGTACTTC
few	TRBV12-3/TRBV12-4	TRBD2	TRBJ2-5	CASSSRTSGQETQYF	TGTGCCAGCAGTTCCCGGACTAGCGGCCAAGAGACCCAGTACTTC
many	TRBV24-1	-	TRBJ2-2	CATSDLGETGELFF	TGTGCCACCAGTGATTTGGGAGAAACCGGGGAGCTGTTTTTT
few	TRBV24-1	TRBD2	TRBJ2-2	CATSDASGSGGELFF	TGTGCCACCAGTGATGCTAGCGGGAGTGGCGGGGAGCTGTTTTTT
-	TRBV2	-	TRBJ2-1	CASKSEGFEQFF	TGTGCCAGCAAGTCGGAGGGGTTTGAGCAGTTCTTC
few	TRBV15	-	TRBJ1-3	CATSDPDRPRDTIYF	TGTGCCACCAGCGACCCCGACAGACCGAGGGACACCATATATTTT
many	TRBV29-1	-	TRBJ1-4	CSVDSGEKLFF	TGCAGCGTTGACTCAGGTGAAAAACTGTTTTTT
-	TRBV7-9	TRBD2	TRBJ2-7	CASSLRLAGAGEQYF	TGTGCCAGCAGCTTACGACTAGCGGGAGCTGGCGAGCAGTACTTC
many	TRBV28	TRBD1	TRBJ2-7	CASSLTGGTYEQYF	TGTGCCAGCAGCCTAACAGGGGGGACCTACGAGCAGTACTTC
many	TRBV15	TRBD1	TRBJ2-7	CATSRDWGQSSYEQYF	TGTGCCACCAGCAGAGACTGGGGACAGTCCAGCTACGAGCAGTACTTC
many	TRBV2	TRBD1	TRBJ2-5	CASSEAGQGYETQYF	TGTGCCAGCAGTGAAGCGGGACAGGGGTACGAGACCCAGTACTTC
-	TRBV20-1	TRBD2	TRBJ2-7	CSAQPPAGGPLEQYF	TGCAGTGCCCAACCCCCTGCGGGAGGGCCGTTAGAGCAGTACTTC
many	TRBV11-2	-	TRBJ2-7	CASTPTGGTYEQYF	TGTGCCAGCACCCCTACCGGGGGAACCTACGAGCAGTACTTC
many	TRBV12-3/TRBV12-4	-	TRBJ1-5	CASSPDSRPQHF	TGTGCCAGCAGCCCCGACAGCCGGCCCCAGCATTTT
many	TRBV20-1	TRBD2	TRBJ2-5	CSARDLGLAGGPVETQYF	TGCAGTGCTAGAGACCTAGGACTAGCGGGAGGGCCTGTAGAGACCCAGTACTTC